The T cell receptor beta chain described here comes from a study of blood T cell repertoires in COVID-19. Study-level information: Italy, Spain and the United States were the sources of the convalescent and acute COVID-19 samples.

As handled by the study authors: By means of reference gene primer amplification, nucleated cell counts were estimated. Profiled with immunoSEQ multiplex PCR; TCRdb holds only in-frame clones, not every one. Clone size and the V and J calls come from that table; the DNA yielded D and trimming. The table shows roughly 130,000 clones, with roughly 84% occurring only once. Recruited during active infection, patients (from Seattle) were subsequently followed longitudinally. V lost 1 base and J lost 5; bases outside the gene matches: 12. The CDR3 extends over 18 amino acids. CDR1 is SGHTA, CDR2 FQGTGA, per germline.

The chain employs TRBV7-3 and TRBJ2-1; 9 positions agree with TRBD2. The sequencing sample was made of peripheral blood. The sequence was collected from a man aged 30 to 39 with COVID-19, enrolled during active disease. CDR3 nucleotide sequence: TGTGCCAGCAGCTTAAATGTAGGCGGGAGGGCCGGGAACAATGAGCAGTTCTTC. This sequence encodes CASSLNVGGRAGNNEQFF.